Given below is one T cell receptor beta chain in context. What it recognizes is unknown. The data belong to a study of cytomegalovirus exposure and HLA in healthy donors. Study-wide findings and caveats: In a later analysis, an Asian-associated ancestry cluster reportedly showed fewer N-insertions than the approximately 670-donor mean. Productive rates of about 87% or about 30% were seen for most TCR beta V segments in an earlier analysis.

With 60 Vbeta and 13 Jbeta primers, the PCR was carried out. Produced via immunoSEQ multiplex PCR; TCRdb's table is partial and in-frame only. The repertoire holds about 220,000 clones, with 75% as singletons. Looked up from germline, CDR1 is KGHSY and CDR2 is FQNENV. With 2 bases removed from V and 5 bases from J, the gap between germline ends came to 12 bases. The CDR3 consists of 14 residues. The receptor was derived from a woman aged 25 to 39 in good health and CMV-seronegative. The rearrangement joins TRBV16 to TRBJ2-5; D remains ambiguous. Sequences were obtained from PBMCs. The CDR3 protein is CASSQPPLRETQYF. For the CDR3, the DNA is TGTGCCAGCAGCCAACCCCCCCTGAGGGAGACCCAGTACTTC.